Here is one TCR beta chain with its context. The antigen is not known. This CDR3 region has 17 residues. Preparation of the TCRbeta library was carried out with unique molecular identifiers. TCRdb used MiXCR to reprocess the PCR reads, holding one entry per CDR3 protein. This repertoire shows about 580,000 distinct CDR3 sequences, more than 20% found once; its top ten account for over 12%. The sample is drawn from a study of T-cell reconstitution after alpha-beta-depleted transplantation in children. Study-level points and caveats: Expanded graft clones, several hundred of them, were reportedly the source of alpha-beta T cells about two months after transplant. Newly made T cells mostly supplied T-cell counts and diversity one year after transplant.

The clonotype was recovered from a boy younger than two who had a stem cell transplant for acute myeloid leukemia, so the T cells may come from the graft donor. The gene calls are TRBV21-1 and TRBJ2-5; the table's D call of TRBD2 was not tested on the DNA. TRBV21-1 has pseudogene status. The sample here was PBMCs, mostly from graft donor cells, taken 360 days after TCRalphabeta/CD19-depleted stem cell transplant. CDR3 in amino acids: CASSKVFERGGRETQYF. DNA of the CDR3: TGTGCCAGCAGCAAAGTTTTCGAGCGGGGGGGAAGAGAGACCCAGTACTTC.